The clone carrying this TCR beta chain was detected only a few times. The target antigen is unknown. This sample was taken from a study of response to subunit inactivated influenza vaccine. General study findings and limits: With each seasonal influenza vaccination, the authors suggested, few new T cells are recruited.

CDR3 length equals 14 residues. Trimming pared 1 base from V and 6 bases from J, leaving 10 bases between. From germline, CDR1 is MDHEN and CDR2 SYDVKM. MiXCR was run by TCRdb on the RT-PCR reads, yielding one entry per CDR3 protein. The sample records some 570,000 distinct CDR3 sequences, about 11% being singletons. Separately, the same data were catalogued under a study of T cells expressing NK-cell markers. That paper states: Synthesis of TCR beta cDNA relied on 5'RACE template switching carrying UMIs. It was sorted CD3+CD56+NKG2C+, CD3+CD56+NKG2C- and CD3+CD56-NKG2C+ T cells that supplied the TCR beta repertoires. In more than five donors, dominant CD3+CD56+NKG2C+ clonotypes ranked among the top 10 CD8+ clonotypes. The study left the HCMV specificity of expanded NKG2C+ T cell clones unresolved.

The origin of this receptor is a man aged 45-60 years who received an inactivated influenza vaccine. The input for sequencing was PBMCs from blood, taken on the day of vaccination. The chain couples TRBV28 to TRBJ1-5, with no clear D. The CDR3 protein is CASSLLEDSQPQHF. The CDR3 DNA sequence: TGTGCCAGCAGTTTATTAGAGGATAGTCAGCCCCAGCATTTT.